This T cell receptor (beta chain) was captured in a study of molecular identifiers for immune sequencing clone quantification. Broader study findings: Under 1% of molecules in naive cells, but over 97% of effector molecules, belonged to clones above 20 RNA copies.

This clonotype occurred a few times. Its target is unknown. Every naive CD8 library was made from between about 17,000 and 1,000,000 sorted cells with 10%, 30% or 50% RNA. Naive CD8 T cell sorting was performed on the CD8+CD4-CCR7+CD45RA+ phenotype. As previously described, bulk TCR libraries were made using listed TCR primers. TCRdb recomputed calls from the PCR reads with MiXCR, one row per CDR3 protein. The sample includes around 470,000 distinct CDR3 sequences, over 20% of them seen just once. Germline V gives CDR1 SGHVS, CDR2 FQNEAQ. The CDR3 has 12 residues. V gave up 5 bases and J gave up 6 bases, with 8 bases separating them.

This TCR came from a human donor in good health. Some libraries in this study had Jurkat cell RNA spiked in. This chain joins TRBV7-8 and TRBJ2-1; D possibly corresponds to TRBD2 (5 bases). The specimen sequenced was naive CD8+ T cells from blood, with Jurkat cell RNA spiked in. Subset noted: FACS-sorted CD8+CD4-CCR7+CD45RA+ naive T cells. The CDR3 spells CASSNGGNEQFF. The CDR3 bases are TGTGCCAGCAGCAACGGAGGCAATGAGCAGTTCTTC. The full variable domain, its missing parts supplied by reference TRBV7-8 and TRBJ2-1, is GAGVSQSPRYKVAKRGQDVALRCDPISGHVSLFWYQQALGQGPEFLTYFQNEAQLDKSGLPSDRFFAERPEGSVSTLKIQRTQQEDSAVYLCASSNGGNEQFFGPGTRLTVL.